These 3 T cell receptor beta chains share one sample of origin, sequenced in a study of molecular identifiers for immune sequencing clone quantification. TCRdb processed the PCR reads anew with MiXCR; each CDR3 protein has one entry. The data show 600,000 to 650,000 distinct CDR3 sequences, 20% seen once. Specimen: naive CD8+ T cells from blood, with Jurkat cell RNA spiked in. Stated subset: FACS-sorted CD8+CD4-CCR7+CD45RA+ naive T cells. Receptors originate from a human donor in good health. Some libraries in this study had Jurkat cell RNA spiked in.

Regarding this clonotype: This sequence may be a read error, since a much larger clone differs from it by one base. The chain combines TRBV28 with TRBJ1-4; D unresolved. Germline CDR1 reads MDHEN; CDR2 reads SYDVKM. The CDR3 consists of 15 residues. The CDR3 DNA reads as TGTGCCAACAGTTTAGTCTTAGGGCTTAATGAAAAACTGTTTTTT. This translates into CANSLVLGLNEKLFF.

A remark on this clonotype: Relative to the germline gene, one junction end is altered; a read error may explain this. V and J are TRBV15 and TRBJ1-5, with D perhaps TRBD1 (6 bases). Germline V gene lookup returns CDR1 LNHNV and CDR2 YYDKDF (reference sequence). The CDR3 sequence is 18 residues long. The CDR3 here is CAASRKFQTGDSNQPQHF. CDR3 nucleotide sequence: TGTGCCGCCAGCAGAAAATTTCAGACAGGCGATAGCAATCAGCCCCAGCATTTT.

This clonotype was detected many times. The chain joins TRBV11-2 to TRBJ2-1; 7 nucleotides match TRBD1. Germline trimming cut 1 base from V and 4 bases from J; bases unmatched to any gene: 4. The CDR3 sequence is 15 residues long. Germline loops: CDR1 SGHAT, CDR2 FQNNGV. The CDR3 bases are TGTGCCAGCAGCTTAGTGGGACAGAATTACAATGAGCAGTTCTTC. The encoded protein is CASSLVGQNYNEQFF.